The 13 T cell receptor beta chains in this list originate from one sample, sequenced in a study of blood T cell repertoires in COVID-19. The protocol was immunoSEQ multiplex PCR, while the TCRdb copy is restricted to in-frame clones and leaves out a portion. The table records under 200,000 clones, approximately 82% of them present only once. Sequencing used PBMCs or T cells enriched from blood (not recorded which). The origin of the receptors is a woman between 45 and 60 years old in a cohort exposed to, infected with or recovered from COVID-19 (not recorded which).

This chain links TRBV4-2 with TRBJ2-3; 10 bases are shared with TRBD2. Germline loops: CDR1 LGHNA, CDR2 YNFKEQ. Trimming cost V 1 base and J 2 bases; bases outside gene matches: 9. This CDR3 is 18 amino acids long. The CDR3 protein is CASSQGFSTSGVTDTQYF. For the CDR3, the DNA is TGTGCCAGCAGCCAAGGTTTCTCCACTAGCGGGGTCACAGATACGCAGTATTTT.

Of note for this clone: The sample holds other DNA sequences that translate to the same CDR3. The gene calls are TRBV24-1 and TRBJ2-5; TRBD1 matches 7 bases. The V segment lost 0 bases and the J segment 0 bases; nucleotides outside the gene matches: 3. Germline V gene lookup returns CDR1 KGHDR and CDR2 SFDVKD. CDR3 size: 16 residues. CDR3 nucleotide sequence: TGTGCCACCAGTGATTTGTCAAGGGGGCACCAAGAGACCCAGTACTTC. Translating it yields CATSDLSRGHQETQYF.

With respect to this clone: The sample carries other DNA sequences with the same CDR3. The CDR3 coding sequence is TGTGCCAGCAGCCGGGGACTAGCGGGGGGAACAGATACGCAGTATTTT. The encoded protein is CASSRGLAGGTDTQYF. The V call is TRBV5-8, the J call TRBJ2-3; 15 nucleotides line up with TRBD2. Germline CDR1 SGHTS, CDR2 YDEGEE. The CDR3 extends over 16 amino acids. V was clipped by 4 bases and J by 3 bases; unmatched bases: 3.

This clone was counted between two and nine times. V is TRBV10-2 and J is TRBJ1-5; tentatively, D is TRBD1 (5 bases). V shed 2 bases and J shed 5 bases, with 10 bases lying between them. The germline CDR1 and CDR2 sequences are WSHSY and SAAADI. The CDR3 covers 14 residues. CDR3 residues: CASSEDGGDQPQHF. DNA for the CDR3: TGCGCCAGCAGTGAGGACGGGGGGGATCAGCCCCAGCATTTT.

This chain joins TRBV11-2 and TRBJ1-2; D is unclear. This CDR3 contains 15 residues. Trimming pared 5 bases from V and 6 bases from J, leaving 19 bases between. Germline loops: CDR1 SGHAT, CDR2 FQNNGV. CDR3 sequence: CASSPRTPERNGYTF. For the CDR3, the DNA is TGTGCCAGCAGCCCCCGGACTCCAGAAAGGAATGGCTACACCTTC.

The sample holds a few counts of this clone. This sequence joins TRBV5-1 and TRBJ1-3; D is unclear. Trimming pared 4 bases from V and 0 bases from J, leaving 11 bases between. Germline assignment: CDR1 SGHRS and CDR2 YFSETQ. CDR3 length: 15 amino acids. The CDR3 loop reads CASSGADYSGNTIYF. CDR3 bases: TGCGCCAGCAGCGGAGCCGATTACTCTGGAAACACCATATATTTT.

This clone has ten or more counts. At the DNA level, this CDR3 is encoded by other sequences in the same sample as well. The CDR3 spells CASSGGSSGNTIYF. Here the CDR3 DNA reads TGCGCCAGCAGCGGGGGGAGCTCTGGAAACACCATATATTTT. V and J are TRBV5-1 and TRBJ1-3; weak D call: TRBD1 (5 bases). The CDR3 covers 14 residues. V was shortened by 4 bases and J by 0 bases, with 8 bases between the two germline ends. CDR1 and CDR2 (germline): SGHRS, YFSETQ.

As regards this clone: This specimen includes other DNA sequences encoding the same CDR3. The V call is TRBV15, the J call TRBJ2-7, with 10 bases aligning to TRBD1. The CDR3 consists of 15 residues. V was clipped by 0 bases and J by 4 bases; unmatched bases: 3. Germline CDR1 is LNHNV and CDR2 is YYDKDF (reference sequence). DNA for the CDR3: TGTGCCACCAGCAGAGATCGGGGACAGGGGTACGAGCAGTACTTC. Translating it yields CATSRDRGQGYEQYF.

CDR3 DNA sequence: TGCGCCAGCCGTTGGTCCGGGACAACTTACGAGCAGTACTTC. Its protein is CASRWSGTTYEQYF. The gene calls are TRBV5-1 and TRBJ2-7; a possible D gene is TRBD1 (6 bases). CDR1 is SGHRS and CDR2 is YFSETQ in the germline V gene. The CDR3 loop spans 14 amino acids. V was cut by 7 bases and J by 4 bases, with 18 bases left in between.

This chain uses TRBV29-1 with TRBJ2-7; 10 nucleotides align to TRBD1. The CDR3 spans 11 residues. V shed 4 bases and J 6 bases; nucleotides not matched to a gene: 0. CDR1 SQVTM and CDR2 ANQGSEA come from the germline V gene. The CDR3: CSVGTGGEQYF. CDR3 coding DNA: TGCAGCGTTGGGACAGGGGGCGAGCAGTACTTC.

This clone is a singleton in its sample. The chain couples TRBV6-1 to TRBJ2-7; 8 bases line up with TRBD1. Germline V lookup: CDR1 MNHNS, CDR2 SASEGT. J was trimmed by 5 bases and V by 2 bases; bases with no gene match: 8. CDR3 length: 15 residues. The CDR3 sequence is CASSEIRRGQDEQYF. The CDR3 coding sequence is TGTGCCAGCAGTGAAATTCGCAGGGGGCAGGACGAGCAGTACTTC.

The rearrangement uses TRBV5-8 and TRBJ2-1; 8 bases agree with TRBD2. CDR1 SGHTS and CDR2 YDEGEE come from the germline V gene. This CDR3 is 13 amino acids long. The J segment lost 7 bases and the V segment lost 4 bases, leaving 4 bases of the junction unmatched. In DNA form, the CDR3 reads TGTGCCAGCAGCCCCTCTAGCGGGAATGAGCAGTTCTTC. Its protein is CASSPSSGNEQFF.

This clone turned up a few times. The V call is TRBV5-1, the J call TRBJ2-5; 7 bases are a match to TRBD1. With 4 bases clipped from V and 2 bases from J, the junction kept 5 bases outside the gene matches. The CDR3 is 14 amino acids. CDR1 SGHRS and CDR2 YFSETQ come from the germline V gene. CDR3 amino acids: CASSVTGSQETQYF. The DNA for the CDR3 is TGCGCCAGCAGCGTGACAGGGTCACAAGAGACCCAGTACTTC.